The TCR beta chain described here comes from a study of blood T cells in healthy people across ages. Trimming at V came to 8 bases and at J to 0 bases, leaving 7 bases not matched to a gene. Germline V lookup: CDR1 MNHEY, CDR2 SVGEGT. CDR3 length: 15 residues. With regard to this clonotype: A read error is likely, as this CDR3 ends without the conserved phenylalanine or tryptophan.

A second PCR of about 6 to 11 cycles used a sample-barcoded 5' primer and a J-beta primer mix. TCRdb reprocessed the 5' RACE reads with MiXCR, giving one entry per CDR3 protein. The sample includes about a million distinct CDR3 sequences, more than 30% seen only once; the top ten take about 12%. The genes are TRBV6-2 or TRBV6-3 and TRBJ2-3; 8 bases align to TRBD1. This receptor was obtained from a man aged 18 to 29 in good health. Source material: blood. For the CDR3, the DNA is TGTGCCAGCGGGACCCGGGACAGGAGCACAGATACGCAGTATTAT. This translates into CASGTRDRSTDTQYY.